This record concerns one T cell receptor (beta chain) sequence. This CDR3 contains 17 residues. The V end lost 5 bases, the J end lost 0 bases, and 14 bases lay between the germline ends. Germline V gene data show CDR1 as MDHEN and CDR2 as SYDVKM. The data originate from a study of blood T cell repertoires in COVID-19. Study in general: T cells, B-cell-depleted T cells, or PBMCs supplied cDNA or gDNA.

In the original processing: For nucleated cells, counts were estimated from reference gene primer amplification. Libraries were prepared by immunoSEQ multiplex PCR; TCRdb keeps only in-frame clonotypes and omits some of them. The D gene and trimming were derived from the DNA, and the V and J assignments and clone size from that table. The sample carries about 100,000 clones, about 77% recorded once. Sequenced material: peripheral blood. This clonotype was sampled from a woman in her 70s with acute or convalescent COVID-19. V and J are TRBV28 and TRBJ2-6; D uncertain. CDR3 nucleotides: TGTGCCAGCAGTCCCCTGACACCGAACTCTGGGGCCAACGTCCTGACTTTC. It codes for CASSPLTPNSGANVLTF.